These 22 T cell receptor beta chains were all obtained from the same sample, sequenced in a study of early T cells in non-severe SARS-CoV-2 infection. TCRdb reanalysed the 5' RACE reads using MiXCR and keeps one entry per CDR3 protein. This table has roughly 50,000 distinct CDR3 sequences, 7% to 8% appearing once. Sequenced sample: whole blood. Receptors originate from an adult who was a healthcare worker with PCR-confirmed SARS-CoV-2 infection or an uninfected control (not recorded which).

This clonotype was seen many times. The chain has TRBV5-1 and TRBJ2-3, with no clear D. V lost 5 bases and J 0 bases, leaving 10 bases between the germline ends. The CDR3 is 14 residues long. Germline CDR1 reads SGHRS; CDR2 reads YFSETQ. The CDR3 here is CASSVRSSTDTQYF. The DNA of the CDR3 is TGCGCCAGCAGTGTCAGATCTAGCACAGATACGCAGTATTTT. Full variable domain (missing parts from reference TRBV5-1 and TRBJ2-3): KAGVTQTPRYLIKTRGQQVTLSCSPISGHRSVSWYQQTPGQGLQFLFEYFSETQRNKGNFPGRFSGRQFSNSRSEMNVSTLELGDSALYLCASSVRSSTDTQYFGPGTRLTVL.

V gene TRBV27 combines with J gene TRBJ1-6, with 7 bases matching TRBD1. This CDR3 is built from 16 residues. With V trimmed by 4 bases and J by 2 bases, 5 bases remained unmatched. Germline values: CDR1 MNHEY, CDR2 SMNVEV (reference sequence). The CDR3, as DNA: TGTGCCAGCAGTTCCAAGGGGGCCACCTATAATTCACCCCTCCACTTT. Its translation is CASSSKGATYNSPLHF.

The CDR3 region has the DNA TGTGCCAGCAAACAGGGATATTCTAACTATGGCTACACCTTC. Protein sequence: CASKQGYSNYGYTF. This sequence joins TRBV19 and TRBJ1-2; D possibly corresponds to TRBD1 (6 bases). The CDR3 length is 14 residues. Germline-derived CDR1 and CDR2 are LNHDA and SQIVND (reference sequence). Between the trimmed V and J ends, which lost 9 bases and 0 bases, there was a span of 14 bases.

This clonotype appeared many times. The V and J genes are TRBV5-1 and TRBJ2-1, with D possibly being TRBD1 (5 bases). Germline V gives CDR1 SGHRS, CDR2 YFSETQ. Trimming took 4 bases from V and 2 from J, leaving 13 bases between them. The CDR3 loop spans 15 amino acids. This chain's CDR3 is CASSETKGTYNEQFF. The CDR3 coding sequence is TGCGCCAGCAGCGAGACGAAGGGGACCTACAATGAGCAGTTCTTC.

The rearrangement uses TRBV12-3 or TRBV12-4 and TRBJ1-6; TRBD1 agrees at 7 bases. J lost 7 bases, V lost 6 bases, and 3 bases had no gene match. The CDR3 totals 13 residues. CDR3 DNA sequence: TGTGCCAGCAGCTCAGGGGGAAATTCACCCCTCCACTTT. It translates to CASSSGGNSPLHF.

This clonotype has at least ten counts. This chain joins TRBV6-6 and TRBJ1-4; D call uncertain. The CDR3 spans 14 residues. Trimming shortened V by 7 bases and J by 0 bases, and 9 bases separated the two germline ends. Germline loops: CDR1 MNHNY, CDR2 SVGAGI (reference sequence). In nucleotides, the CDR3 is TGTGCCAGCACGCCGACAACAACTAATGAAAAACTGTTTTTT. Its translation: CASTPTTTNEKLFF.

This clonotype was seen ten or more times. The rearrangement uses TRBV28 and TRBJ2-7; D tentatively reads TRBD1 or TRBD2 (6 bases each). CDR1 is MDHEN, CDR2 SYDVKM, per germline. The CDR3 spans 14 residues. Trimming removed 3 bases at V and 4 bases at J, with 13 bases between. CDR3 DNA: TGTGCCAGCAGTTTTCACGGGGGCAGTTACGAGCAGTACTTC. Translating gives CASSFHGGSYEQYF.

This clonotype was detected ten times or more. The J gene is TRBJ2-7, the V gene TRBV20-1, with TRBD1 as a possible D gene (5 bases). The CDR3 totals 14 residues. Germline V CDR1 and CDR2: DFQATT, SNEGSKA (reference sequence). V lost 2 bases, J lost 2 bases, and 13 bases lay in between. The CDR3 nucleotides are TGCAGTGCTAGACGACAGATACCTCCCTACGAGCAGTACTTC. Translated, it gives CSARRQIPPYEQYF.

There are many counts of this clonotype. The chain couples TRBV3-1 to TRBJ1-2, with no clear D. The CDR3 is 14 amino acids. V lost 1 base and J lost 4, with 10 bases in between. Per the germline V gene, CDR1 is LGHDT and CDR2 is YNNKEL (reference sequence). Written as DNA, the CDR3 is TGTGCCAGCAGCCAAGGGAATAATCTCTATGGCTACACCTTC. Translation gives CASSQGNNLYGYTF.

This clonotype has only a few counts. The chain couples TRBV6-2 or TRBV6-3 to TRBJ2-1, with a possible D match to TRBD1 (6 bases). CDR3 length: 16 residues. Germline-derived CDR1 and CDR2 are MNHEY and SVGEGT. V was trimmed by 2 bases and J by 4 bases, leaving 15 bases between them. The CDR3 sequence: CASSYEAGVLYNEQFF. CDR3 nucleotides: TGTGCCAGCAGTTACGAGGCAGGGGTTCTTTACAATGAGCAGTTCTTC.

The table lists this clonotype with many counts. The V gene is TRBV5-4, the J gene TRBJ1-4, with D possibly matching TRBD1 (5 bases). V was pared by 2 bases and J by 5 bases, with 7 bases between. Germline loops: CDR1 SGHNT, CDR2 YYREEE (reference sequence). There are 13 residues in the CDR3. CDR3 DNA sequence: TGTGCCAGCAGCTTTAGGGGAAATGAAAAACTGTTTTTT. Translated: CASSFRGNEKLFF.

This clonotype was counted between two and nine times. V usage is TRBV30 and J usage is TRBJ2-5; 10 nucleotides line up with TRBD2. Unmatched junction bases numbered 6, after V lost 2 bases and J lost 3 bases. CDR1 is GTSNPN and CDR2 is SVGIG in the germline V gene (reference sequence). CDR3 length: 15 amino acids. In nucleotides, the CDR3 is TGTGCCTGGAGTACGCTAGCGGGGGAAAAAGAGACCCAGTACTTC. This translates into CAWSTLAGEKETQYF.

This clonotype turned up a few times. This chain links TRBV10-2 with TRBJ1-5, with 10 positions matching TRBD1. The CDR3 spans 15 residues. Germline values: CDR1 WSHSY, CDR2 SAAADI. V was clipped by 4 bases and J by 7 bases; unmatched bases: 7. CDR3 in amino acids: CASSGDRGIGQPQHF. CDR3 in DNA: TGCGCCAGCAGTGGGGACAGGGGCATTGGGCAGCCCCAGCATTTT.

The V call is TRBV12-3 or TRBV12-4, the J call TRBJ2-1; 14 nucleotides line up with TRBD2. The CDR3 is made up of 14 amino acids. Trimming at V came to 5 bases and at J to 15 bases, leaving 9 bases not matched to a gene. The CDR3 DNA reads TGTGCCAGCAGTGAGACTAGCGGGGGGGCCGTTACGTTCTTC. Residues: CASSETSGGAVTFF.

This clonotype was picked up a small number of times. The chain is built from TRBV7-2 and TRBJ2-2; a possible D gene is TRBD2 (6 bases). Germline CDR1 SGHTA, CDR2 FQGNSA. This CDR3 has 15 amino acids. The germline V and J ends were trimmed by 8 bases and 0 bases, with 13 bases remaining between them. The CDR3 loop reads CASLPGLSNTGELFF. In DNA form, the CDR3 reads TGTGCCAGCCTTCCGGGACTTTCGAACACCGGGGAGCTGTTTTTT. Using reference TRBV7-2 and TRBJ2-2 for the parts outside the CDR3, the full variable domain is GAGVSQSPSNKVTEKGKDVELRCDPISGHTALYWYRQSLGQGLEFLIYFQGNSAPDKSGLPSDRFSAERTGGSVSTLTIQRTQQEDSAVYLCASLPGLSNTGELFFGEGSRLTVL.

This clonotype was observed a few times. The rearrangement links TRBV28 to TRBJ2-7; maybe TRBD2 (5 bases). V lost 5 bases and J 6 bases, leaving 14 bases between the germline ends. CDR3 length: 13 amino acids. Germline CDR1 and CDR2: MDHEN and SYDVKM. CDR3 nucleotide sequence: TGTGCCAGCAGTCCGCGACTCGGACTCGAGCAGTACTTC. This codes for CASSPRLGLEQYF.

There are many counts of this clonotype. The chain links TRBV7-9 to TRBJ1-2; weak D call: TRBD1 (5 bases). In germline, CDR1 is SEHNR, CDR2 FQNEAQ (reference sequence). The germline V and J ends were trimmed by 3 bases and 6 bases, with 14 bases remaining between them. The CDR3 sequence is 14 residues long. CDR3 loop: CASSLFGGIDGYTF. For the CDR3, the DNA is TGTGCCAGCAGCTTGTTTGGGGGGATTGATGGCTACACCTTC.

Many counts were recorded for this clonotype. The chain is built from TRBV14 and TRBJ2-7; unclear D gene. CDR1 and CDR2 (germline): SGHDN, FVKESK. Deletions cut 11 bases from V and 6 bases from J, with 14 bases between. The CDR3 covers 11 residues. CDR3 in amino acids: CACGRVREQYF. The CDR3 nucleotides read TGTGCCTGCGGACGGGTACGCGAGCAGTACTTC.

This clonotype was picked up many times. The rearrangement links TRBV7-9 to TRBJ1-5, with TRBD1 as a possible D gene (6 bases). Germline V gene lookup returns CDR1 SEHNR and CDR2 FQNEAQ (reference sequence). V was cut by 1 base and J by 3 bases, with 7 bases left in between. The CDR3 has 14 amino acids. CDR3 nucleotides: TGTGCCAGCAGCTTAGGGGGGCACAATCAGCCCCAGCATTTT. Translation gives CASSLGGHNQPQHF.

This clonotype was seen many times. The chain carries TRBV20-1 and TRBJ1-1; D gene ambiguous. This CDR3 is 12 amino acids long. V was trimmed by 3 bases and J by 3 bases, leaving 8 bases between them. CDR1 is DFQATT and CDR2 is SNEGSKA in the germline V gene (reference sequence). CDR3: CSARERDTEAFF. As DNA, the CDR3 is TGCAGTGCTAGGGAGAGGGACACTGAAGCTTTCTTT.

The chain combines TRBV10-1 with TRBJ2-7; D remains ambiguous. CDR3 length equals 13 residues. Per the germline V gene, CDR1 is WNHNN and CDR2 is SYGVQD (reference sequence). The V gene lost 3 bases and the J gene lost 0 bases, with 6 bases spanning the gap. The CDR3 here is CASSDGSSYEQYF. The CDR3 DNA reads TGCGCCAGCAGTGATGGCAGCTCCTACGAGCAGTACTTC.

The chain employs TRBV24-1 and TRBJ2-3; TRBD2 is a possible D gene (5 bases). The CDR3 totals 15 residues. V lost 6 bases, J lost 0 bases, and 12 bases lay in between. Germline V CDR1 and CDR2: KGHDR, SFDVKD. CDR3 amino acids: CATSPGGRSTDTQYF. The CDR3 DNA follows: TGTGCCACCAGTCCGGGCGGGCGTAGCACAGATACGCAGTATTTT.